The rows below give T cell receptor beta chains drawn from one sample of a study of blood T cell repertoires in COVID-19. TCRdb keeps only in-frame clones here, not all; method: immunoSEQ multiplex PCR. The sample includes 70,000 to 95,000 clones, around 88% of them seen just once. The sequenced material came from peripheral blood. The source of these receptors is an elderly woman with acute or convalescent COVID-19. Each CDR3 is given with its conserved first and last residue. Size values are once, few and many counts, or a class for expanded clones, and some rows have none.

J gene: TRBJ1-1
V gene: TRBV2
clone size: -
CDR3 protein: CASSYRTNTEAFF

J gene: TRBJ2-7
V gene: TRBV7-3
clone size: -
CDR3 protein: CASSLGGSNREQYF

J gene: TRBJ1-6
V gene: TRBV7-9
clone size: -
CDR3 protein: CASSWDRVPSPLHF

J gene: TRBJ2-3
V gene: TRBV6-5
clone size: few
CDR3 protein: CASSYGMGGVDTQYF

J gene: TRBJ1-1
V gene: TRBV5-1
clone size: once
CDR3 protein: CASSRDDTGEAFF

J gene: TRBJ2-2
V gene: TRBV2
clone size: -
CDR3 protein: CASSGRTGSDRELFF

J gene: TRBJ2-7
V gene: TRBV6-5
clone size: -
CDR3 protein: CASRDRLAGAYEQYF

J gene: TRBJ1-5
V gene: TRBV9
clone size: -
CDR3 protein: CASSPLTGGQPQHF

J gene: TRBJ2-1
V gene: TRBV29-1
clone size: -
CDR3 protein: CSVEESGRLNEQFF

J gene: TRBJ2-7
V gene: TRBV3-1/TRBV3-2
clone size: -
CDR3 protein: CASSQRQGGEQYF

J gene: TRBJ1-1
V gene: TRBV19
clone size: -
CDR3 protein: CASIDNPLMGNTEAFF

J gene: TRBJ2-1
V gene: TRBV19
clone size: -
CDR3 protein: CASSVGRGYNEQFF

J gene: TRBJ2-4
V gene: TRBV27
clone size: -
CDR3 protein: CASSSTGRSLPKNIQYF

J gene: TRBJ1-4
V gene: TRBV18
clone size: -
CDR3 protein: CASSPGDRQAEKLFF

J gene: TRBJ1-2
V gene: TRBV28
clone size: few
CDR3 protein: CASSPGTAHHGYTF

J gene: TRBJ2-1
V gene: TRBV15
clone size: -
CDR3 protein: CATSRQLAGVRNEQFF

J gene: TRBJ1-1
V gene: TRBV7-9
clone size: -
CDR3 protein: CASSLSTVNTEAFF

J gene: TRBJ2-1
V gene: TRBV18
clone size: -
CDR3 protein: CASSPLTGTYNEQFF

J gene: TRBJ2-7
V gene: TRBV6-2/TRBV6-3
clone size: -
CDR3 protein: CASSKTGYEQYF

J gene: TRBJ1-4
V gene: TRBV2
clone size: -
CDR3 protein: CASKLPSVSGEKLFF

J gene: TRBJ1-5
V gene: TRBV27
clone size: -
CDR3 protein: CASSLSQGYQPQHF

J gene: TRBJ2-2
V gene: TRBV11-3
clone size: -
CDR3 protein: CASSYGGANTGELFF

J gene: TRBJ1-1
V gene: TRBV29-1
clone size: -
CDR3 protein: CSVGRRGQDPLNTEAFF

J gene: TRBJ1-5
V gene: TRBV30
clone size: -
CDR3 protein: CAWSVSGTDNQPQHF

J gene: TRBJ2-1
V gene: TRBV7-8
clone size: -
CDR3 protein: CASSFTSPPRITYNEQFF

J gene: TRBJ2-3
V gene: TRBV19
clone size: -
CDR3 protein: CASSTTGIGADTQYF

J gene: TRBJ1-1
V gene: TRBV7-2
clone size: few
CDR3 protein: CASSEQGAQWAFF

J gene: TRBJ1-1
V gene: TRBV30
clone size: -
CDR3 protein: CAWSIEENTEAFF

J gene: TRBJ2-1
V gene: TRBV5-5
clone size: -
CDR3 protein: CASSLPGTGGYEQFF

J gene: TRBJ2-1
V gene: TRBV7-8
clone size: -
CDR3 protein: CASSLRRSSGTNDNEQFF

J gene: TRBJ2-2
V gene: TRBV6-5
clone size: once
CDR3 protein: CASKRGANTGELFF

J gene: TRBJ1-5
V gene: TRBV7-9
clone size: -
CDR3 protein: CASSPGQVNQPQHF

J gene: TRBJ1-5
V gene: TRBV19
clone size: few
CDR3 protein: CASSMGSGRGGQPQHF

J gene: TRBJ2-5
V gene: TRBV5-4
clone size: -
CDR3 protein: CASSSGLAGSLETQYF

J gene: TRBJ1-4
V gene: TRBV6-5
clone size: -
CDR3 protein: CASSREKLFF

J gene: TRBJ2-1
V gene: TRBV19
clone size: -
CDR3 protein: CASSQSPGLAGPYNEQFF

J gene: TRBJ2-2
V gene: TRBV7-9
clone size: -
CDR3 protein: CASSLRDSNTGELFF